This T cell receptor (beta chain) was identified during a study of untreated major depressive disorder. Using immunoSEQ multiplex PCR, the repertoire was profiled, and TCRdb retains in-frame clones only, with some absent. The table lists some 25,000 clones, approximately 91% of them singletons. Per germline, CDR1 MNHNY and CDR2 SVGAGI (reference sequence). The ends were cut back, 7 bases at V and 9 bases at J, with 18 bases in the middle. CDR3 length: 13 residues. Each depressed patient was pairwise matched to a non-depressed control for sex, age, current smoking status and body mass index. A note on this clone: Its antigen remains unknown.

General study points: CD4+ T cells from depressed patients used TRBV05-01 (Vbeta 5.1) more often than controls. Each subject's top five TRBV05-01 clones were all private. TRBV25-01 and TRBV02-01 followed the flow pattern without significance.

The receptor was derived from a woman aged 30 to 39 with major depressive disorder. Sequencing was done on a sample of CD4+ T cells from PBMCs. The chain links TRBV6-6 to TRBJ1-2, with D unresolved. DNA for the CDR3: TGTGCCAGCACTCCCAAACGGTGGCTGAGCTACACCTTC. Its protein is CASTPKRWLSYTF.